This T cell receptor (beta chain) was sequenced during a study of blood T cell repertoires in COVID-19. About the study: The study drew acute and convalescent COVID-19 samples from the United States, Italy and Spain. PBMCs, B-cell-depleted T cells, or T cells were the source of the cDNA or gDNA that made up the material.

The authors' processing: Reference gene primers were amplified, and this amplification served to estimate nucleated cell counts. The assay was immunoSEQ multiplex PCR, and TCRdb's table has in-frame clones only and misses some. That table is the source of V, J and clone size, and D and trimming were worked out from the DNA. The sample lists under 250,000 clones, around four fifths occurring once. CDR1 and CDR2 (germline): GTSNPN, SVGIG (reference sequence). The CDR3 sequence is 13 residues long. This TCR was sampled from a man aged 40-49 years with active or convalescent COVID-19. Sequenced: peripheral blood. The J gene is TRBJ2-7, the V gene TRBV30, with 9 bases aligning to TRBD1. The CDR3 DNA follows: TGTGCATACGAAACAGGGGGCACGTGGGAGCAGTACTTC. This codes for CAYETGGTWEQYF.